This T cell receptor beta chain was sequenced for a study of blood T cell repertoires in COVID-19. Study-level background: Specimens from acute and convalescent COVID-19 originated in the United States, Italy and Spain. PBMCs, B-cell-depleted T cells, or T cells were the source of the cDNA or gDNA that made up the material.

The V end was cut by 2 bases, the J end by 3 bases, with 14 bases between. CDR1 is SGHRS and CDR2 is YFSETQ in the germline V gene. This CDR3 is built from 15 residues. In the original processing: Amplified reference gene primers provided the basis for estimating nucleated cell counts. Data came from immunoSEQ multiplex PCR; TCRdb stores just in-frame clones and leaves some out. V, J and clone size reflect that table, while D and trimming were determined from the DNA. In the table there are under 350,000 clones, roughly 85% of which are singletons. V gene TRBV5-1 combines with J gene TRBJ1-1; D possibly corresponds to TRBD1 (6 bases). The sequenced sample was peripheral blood. This receptor was identified in a human donor in a cohort sampled during active COVID-19. CDR3: CASSLFSSGDTEAFF. Here the CDR3 DNA reads TGCGCCAGCAGCTTATTCAGCTCAGGGGACACTGAAGCTTTCTTT.